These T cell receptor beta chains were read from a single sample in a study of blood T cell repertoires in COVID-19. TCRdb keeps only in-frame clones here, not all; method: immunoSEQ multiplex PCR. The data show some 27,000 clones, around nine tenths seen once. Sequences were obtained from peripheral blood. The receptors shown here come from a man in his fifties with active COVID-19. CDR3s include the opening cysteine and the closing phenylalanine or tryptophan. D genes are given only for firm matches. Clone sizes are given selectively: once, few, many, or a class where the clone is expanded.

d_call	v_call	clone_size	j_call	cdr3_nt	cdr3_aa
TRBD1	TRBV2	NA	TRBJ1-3	TGTGCCAGCAGTGTCGGGACAGGCCCTGGAAACACCATATATTTT	CASSVGTGPGNTIYF
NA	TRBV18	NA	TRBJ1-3	TGTGCCAGCTCACCAGCGGGCCCTAGCTCTGGAAACACCATATATTTT	CASSPAGPSSGNTIYF
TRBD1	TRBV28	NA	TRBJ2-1	TGTGCCAGCAGTTTTGGGGACAGGGAAGTCGGTGAGCAGTTCTTC	CASSFGDREVGEQFF
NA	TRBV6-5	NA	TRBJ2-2	TGTGCCAGCAGTTACTTCAGACATAACACCGGGGAGCTGTTTTTT	CASSYFRHNTGELFF
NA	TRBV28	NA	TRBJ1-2	TGTGCCAGCAGTTTCCAGGGAGGGGGAAACTATGGCTACACCTTC	CASSFQGGGNYGYTF
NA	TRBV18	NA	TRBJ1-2	TGTGCCAGCTCACTACAGGGATCGGGTGGCTACACCTTC	CASSLQGSGGYTF
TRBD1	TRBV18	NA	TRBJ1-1	TGTGCCAGCTCACCCGGACAGGTCTTGAACACTGAAGCTTTCTTT	CASSPGQVLNTEAFF
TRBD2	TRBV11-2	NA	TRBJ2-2	TGTGCTAGCGGGAGGACGAACACCGGGGAGCTGTTTTTT	CASGRTNTGELFF
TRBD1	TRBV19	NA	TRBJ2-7	TGTGCCAGTAGTAACCGGGGGACAGGGATCTACGAGCAGTACTTC	CASSNRGTGIYEQYF
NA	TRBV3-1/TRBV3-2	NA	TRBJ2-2	TGTGCCAGCAGCCCTAGGAACACCGGGGAGCTGTTTTTT	CASSPRNTGELFF
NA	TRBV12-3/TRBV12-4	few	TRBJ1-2	TGTGCCAGCAGGGTCACAGGGATCGGCTACACCTTC	CASRVTGIGYTF
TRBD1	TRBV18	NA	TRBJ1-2	TGTGCCAGCTCACCCGGGACAGGAGAATCCTATGGCTACACCTTC	CASSPGTGESYGYTF
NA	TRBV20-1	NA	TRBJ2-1	TGCAGTGCTAGTTCTGGGGGGAGTTACAATGAGCAGTTCTTC	CSASSGGSYNEQFF
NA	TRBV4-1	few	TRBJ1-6	TGCGCCAGCAGCCAATATGAGTTTAACCTTGCGAAGAATTCACCCCTCCACTTT	CASSQYEFNLAKNSPLHF
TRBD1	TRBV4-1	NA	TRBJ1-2	TGCGCCAGCAGCCAAGCCCCAGGGGGCCGGGATGGCTACACCTTC	CASSQAPGGRDGYTF
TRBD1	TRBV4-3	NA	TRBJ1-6	TGCGCCAGCAGCCAAAAACCGACAGGGGAGGTGTGGAATTCACCCCTCCACTTT	CASSQKPTGEVWNSPLHF
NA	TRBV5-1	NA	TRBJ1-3	TGCGCCAGCAGCTTGGTCATGGTAGACTCTGGAAACACCATATATTTT	CASSLVMVDSGNTIYF
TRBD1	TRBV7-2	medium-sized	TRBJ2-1	TGTGCCAGCAGCGATACAGGGGTCTCCTACAATGAGCAGTTCTTC	CASSDTGVSYNEQFF
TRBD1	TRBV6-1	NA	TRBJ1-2	TGTGCCAGCAGTGCGTTCGGGACAGGGGGCCTTGGGAACTATGGCTACACCTTC	CASSAFGTGGLGNYGYTF
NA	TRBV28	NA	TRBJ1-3	TGTGCCAGCGGTTTGGGCGGGAGCTCTGGAAACACCATATATTTT	CASGLGGSSGNTIYF
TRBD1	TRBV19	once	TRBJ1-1	TGTGCCAGTAGACGATACTGGACAGGAGTCATGAACACTGAAGCTTTCTTT	CASRRYWTGVMNTEAFF
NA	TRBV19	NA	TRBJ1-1	TGTGCCAGTAGTGTTGACCGGCAGGACACTGAAGCTTTCTTT	CASSVDRQDTEAFF
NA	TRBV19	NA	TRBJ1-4	TGTGCCAGTAGCAGCGCAGGGTCTACTAATGAAAAACTGTTTTTT	CASSSAGSTNEKLFF
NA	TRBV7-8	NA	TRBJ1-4	TGTGCCAGCAGCCCCAGCGGACCGCTTAATGAAAAACTGTTTTTT	CASSPSGPLNEKLFF
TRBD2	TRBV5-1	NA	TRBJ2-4	TGCGCCAGCAGCAGGGAAGGTAGAAGCGGGACGGGCAAAAACATTCAGTACTTC	CASSREGRSGTGKNIQYF
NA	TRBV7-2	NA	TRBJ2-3	TGTGCCAGCAGCTTAGATCGGGGAGTAGATACGCAGTATTTT	CASSLDRGVDTQYF
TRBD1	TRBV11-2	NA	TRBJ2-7	TGTGCCAGCAGCTTCTGGACAGGGAAAACCTACGAGCAGTACTTC	CASSFWTGKTYEQYF
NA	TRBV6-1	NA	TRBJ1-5	TGTGCCAGCAGTGGAAAAACAGGACCATCTAGCAATCAGCCCCAGCATTTT	CASSGKTGPSSNQPQHF
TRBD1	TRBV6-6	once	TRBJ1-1	TGTGCCAGCAGTTACTCGGGACAGGGATACACTGAAGCTTTCTTT	CASSYSGQGYTEAFF
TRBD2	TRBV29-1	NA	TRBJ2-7	TGCAGCGTTGAGACTAGCGGGGACTCCTACGAGCAGTACTTC	CSVETSGDSYEQYF
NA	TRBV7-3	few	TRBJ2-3	TGTGCCAGCAGTCGTACCCCGACTATTAGCACAGATACGCAGTATTTT	CASSRTPTISTDTQYF